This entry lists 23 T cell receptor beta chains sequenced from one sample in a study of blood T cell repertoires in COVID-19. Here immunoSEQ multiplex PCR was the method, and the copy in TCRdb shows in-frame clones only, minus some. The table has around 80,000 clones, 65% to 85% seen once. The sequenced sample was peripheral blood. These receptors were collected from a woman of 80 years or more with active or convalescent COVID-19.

CDR3 in amino acids: CASSARGAGGAGQPQHF. CDR3 sequence (DNA): TGTGCCAGCAGCGCAAGAGGGGCAGGGGGCGCGGGTCAGCCCCAGCATTTT. This chain links TRBV7-2 with TRBJ1-5; 8 nucleotides match TRBD1. V lost 5 bases, J lost 6 bases, and 15 bases stayed unmatched. Germline V lookup: CDR1 SGHTA, CDR2 FQGNSA. The CDR3 contains 17 residues.

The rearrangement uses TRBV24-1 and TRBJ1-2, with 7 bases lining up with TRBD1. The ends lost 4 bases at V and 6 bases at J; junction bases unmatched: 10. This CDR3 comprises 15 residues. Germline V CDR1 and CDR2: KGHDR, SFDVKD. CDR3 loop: CATSEPGQEFNGYTF. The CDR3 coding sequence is TGTGCCACCAGTGAGCCCGGACAGGAGTTTAATGGCTACACCTTC.

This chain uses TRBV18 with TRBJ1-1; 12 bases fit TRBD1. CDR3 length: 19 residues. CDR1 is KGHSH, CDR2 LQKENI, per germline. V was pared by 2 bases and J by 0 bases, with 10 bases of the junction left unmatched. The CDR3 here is CASSPRRGTGGNLNTEAFF. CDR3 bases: TGTGCCAGCTCACCAAGGAGGGGGACAGGGGGCAACTTGAACACTGAAGCTTTCTTT.

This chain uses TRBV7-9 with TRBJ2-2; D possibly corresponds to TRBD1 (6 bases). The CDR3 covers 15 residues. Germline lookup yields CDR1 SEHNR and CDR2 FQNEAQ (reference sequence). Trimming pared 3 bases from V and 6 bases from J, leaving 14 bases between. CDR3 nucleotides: TGTGCCAGCAGCTTTAACGTACAGGGACCCGGGGAGCTGTTTTTT. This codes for CASSFNVQGPGELFF. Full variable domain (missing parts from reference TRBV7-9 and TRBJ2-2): DTGVSQNPRHKITKRGQNVTFRCDPISEHNRLYWYRQTLGQGPEFLTYFQNEAQLEKSRLLSDRFSAERPKGSFSTLEIQRTEQGDSAMYLCASSFNVQGPGELFFGEGSRLTVL.

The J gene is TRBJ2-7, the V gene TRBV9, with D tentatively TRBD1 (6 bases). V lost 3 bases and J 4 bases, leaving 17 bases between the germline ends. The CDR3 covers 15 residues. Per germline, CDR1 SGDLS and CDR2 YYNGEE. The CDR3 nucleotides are TGTGCCAGCAGCGCACAGGGTCCGGGCCCGTACGAGCAGTACTTC. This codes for CASSAQGPGPYEQYF.

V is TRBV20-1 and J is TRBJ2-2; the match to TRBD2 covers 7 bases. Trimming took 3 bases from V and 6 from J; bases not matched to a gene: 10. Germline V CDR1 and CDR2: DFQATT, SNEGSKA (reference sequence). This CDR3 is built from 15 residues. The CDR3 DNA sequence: TGCAGTGCTAGTTTTGGCGGGAGTTGGGCCGGGGAGCTGTTTTTT. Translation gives CSASFGGSWAGELFF.

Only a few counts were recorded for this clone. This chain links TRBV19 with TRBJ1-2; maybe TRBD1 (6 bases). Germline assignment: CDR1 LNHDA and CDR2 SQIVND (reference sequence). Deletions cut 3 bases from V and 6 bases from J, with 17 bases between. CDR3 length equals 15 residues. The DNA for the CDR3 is TGTGCCAGTAGTATGGGGGCGACGAATCATAATGGCTACACCTTC. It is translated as CASSMGATNHNGYTF.

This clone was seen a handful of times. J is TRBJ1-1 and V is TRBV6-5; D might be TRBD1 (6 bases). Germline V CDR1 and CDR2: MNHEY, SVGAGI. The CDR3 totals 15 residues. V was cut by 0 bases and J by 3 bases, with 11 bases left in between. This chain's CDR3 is CASSYSSRGHTEAFF. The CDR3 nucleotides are TGTGCCAGCAGTTACTCGAGCAGGGGCCACACTGAAGCTTTCTTT.

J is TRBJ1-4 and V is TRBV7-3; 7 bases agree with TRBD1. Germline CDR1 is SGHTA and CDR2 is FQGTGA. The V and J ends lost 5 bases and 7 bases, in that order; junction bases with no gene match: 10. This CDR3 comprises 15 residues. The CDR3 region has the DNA TGTGCCAGCAGCGCCTCGACAGGGAGAGGTGAAAAACTGTTTTTT. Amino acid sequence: CASSASTGRGEKLFF.

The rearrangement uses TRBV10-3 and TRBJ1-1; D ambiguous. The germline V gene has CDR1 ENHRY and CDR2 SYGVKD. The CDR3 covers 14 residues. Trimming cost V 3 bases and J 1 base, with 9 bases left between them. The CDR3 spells CAISEPPGNTEAFF. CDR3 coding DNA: TGTGCCATCAGTGAACCGCCCGGGAACACTGAAGCTTTCTTT.

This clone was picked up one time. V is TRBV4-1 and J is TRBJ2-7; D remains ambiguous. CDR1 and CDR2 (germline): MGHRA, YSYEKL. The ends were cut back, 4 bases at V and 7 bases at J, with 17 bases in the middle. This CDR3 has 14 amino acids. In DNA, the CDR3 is TGCGCCAGCAGCCCCTGGGTTGCTAGTCGGGAGCAGTACTTC. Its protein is CASSPWVASREQYF.

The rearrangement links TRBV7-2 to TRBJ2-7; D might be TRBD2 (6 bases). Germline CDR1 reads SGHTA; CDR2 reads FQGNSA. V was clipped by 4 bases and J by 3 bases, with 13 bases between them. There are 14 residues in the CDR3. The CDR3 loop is CASSSMTGDYEQYF. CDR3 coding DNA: TGTGCCAGCAGCTCGATGACGGGAGACTACGAGCAGTACTTC.

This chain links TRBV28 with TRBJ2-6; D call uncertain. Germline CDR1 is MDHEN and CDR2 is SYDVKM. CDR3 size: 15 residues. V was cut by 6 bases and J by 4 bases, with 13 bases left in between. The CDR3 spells CASRRPRSGANVLTF. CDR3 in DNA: TGTGCCAGCAGGCGGCCTCGATCAGGGGCCAACGTCCTGACTTTC.

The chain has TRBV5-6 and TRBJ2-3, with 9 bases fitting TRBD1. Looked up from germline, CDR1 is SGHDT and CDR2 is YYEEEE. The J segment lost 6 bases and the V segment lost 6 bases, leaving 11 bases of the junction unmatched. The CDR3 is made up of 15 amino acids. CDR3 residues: CASTLGQGIMDTQYF. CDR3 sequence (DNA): TGTGCCAGCACCCTTGGACAGGGGATAATGGATACGCAGTATTTT.

DNA of the CDR3: TGCGCCAGCAGCACGACGGGACAGCCGGCTAACTATGGCTACACCTTC. It is translated as CASSTTGQPANYGYTF. The chain carries TRBV5-1 and TRBJ1-2, with TRBD1 matching 7 bases. Per germline, CDR1 SGHRS and CDR2 YFSETQ. The CDR3 spans 16 residues. Germline trimming cut 4 bases from V and 0 bases from J; bases unmatched to any gene: 9.

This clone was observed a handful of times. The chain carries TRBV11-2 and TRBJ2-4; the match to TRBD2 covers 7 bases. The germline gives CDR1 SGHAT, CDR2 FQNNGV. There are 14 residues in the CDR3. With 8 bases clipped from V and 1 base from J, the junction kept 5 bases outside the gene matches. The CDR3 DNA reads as TGTGCCAGCGGTCTGCGGGGGGCCAAAAACATTCAGTACTTC. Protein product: CASGLRGAKNIQYF.

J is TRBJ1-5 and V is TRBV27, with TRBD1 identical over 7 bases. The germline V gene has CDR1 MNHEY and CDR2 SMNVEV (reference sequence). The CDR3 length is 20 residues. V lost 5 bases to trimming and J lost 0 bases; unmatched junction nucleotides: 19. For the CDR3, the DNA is TGTGCCAGCAGTCCTACAATCTGGGGACAGATAAATAATAGCAATCAGCCCCAGCATTTT. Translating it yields CASSPTIWGQINNSNQPQHF.

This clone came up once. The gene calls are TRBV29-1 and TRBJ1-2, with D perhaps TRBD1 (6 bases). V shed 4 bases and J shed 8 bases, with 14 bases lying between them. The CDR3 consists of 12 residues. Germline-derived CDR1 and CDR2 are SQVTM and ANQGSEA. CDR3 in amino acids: CSVGIRGEGYTF. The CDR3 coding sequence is TGCAGCGTTGGTATCAGGGGAGAGGGCTACACCTTC.

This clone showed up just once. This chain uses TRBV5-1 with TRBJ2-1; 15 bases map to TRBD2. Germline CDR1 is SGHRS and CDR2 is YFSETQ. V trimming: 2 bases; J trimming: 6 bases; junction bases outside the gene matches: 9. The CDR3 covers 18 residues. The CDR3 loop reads CASSLGTSGRRLGNEQFF. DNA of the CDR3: TGCGCCAGCAGCTTAGGGACTAGCGGGAGGAGATTAGGCAATGAGCAGTTCTTC.

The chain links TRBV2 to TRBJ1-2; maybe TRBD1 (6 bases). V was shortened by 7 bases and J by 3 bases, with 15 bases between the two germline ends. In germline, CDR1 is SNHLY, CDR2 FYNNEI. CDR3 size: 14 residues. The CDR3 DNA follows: TGTGCCAGCAATAGACTGACAGGAGACTATGGCTACACCTTC. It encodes CASNRLTGDYGYTF.

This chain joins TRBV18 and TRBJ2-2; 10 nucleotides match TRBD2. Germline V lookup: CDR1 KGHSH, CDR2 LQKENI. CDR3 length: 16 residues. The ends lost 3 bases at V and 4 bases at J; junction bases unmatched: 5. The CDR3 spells CASSPGLAAITGELFF. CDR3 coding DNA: TGTGCCAGCTCACCTGGACTAGCGGCCATCACCGGGGAGCTGTTTTTT. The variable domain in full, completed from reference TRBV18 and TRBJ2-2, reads NAGVMQNPRHLVRRRGQEARLRCSPMKGHSHVYWYRQLPEEGLKFMVYLQKENIIDESGMPKERFSAEFPKEGPSILRIQQVVRGDSAAYFCASSPGLAAITGELFFGEGSRLTVL.

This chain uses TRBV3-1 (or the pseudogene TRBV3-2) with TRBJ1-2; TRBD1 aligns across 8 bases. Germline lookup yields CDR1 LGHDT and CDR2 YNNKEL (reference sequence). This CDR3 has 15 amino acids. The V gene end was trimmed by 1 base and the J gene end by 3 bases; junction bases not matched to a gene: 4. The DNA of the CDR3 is TGTGCCAGCAGCCAAGGGACAGGGTCGTACTATGGCTACACCTTC. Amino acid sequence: CASSQGTGSYYGYTF.

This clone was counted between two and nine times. In DNA form, the CDR3 reads TGCGCCAGCAGCTTGGTGTACTACGATACGCAGTATTTT. This translates into CASSLVYYDTQYF. The chain recombines TRBV5-1 with TRBJ2-3, with D hard to call. The CDR3 contains 13 residues. V lost 0 bases to trimming and J lost 6 bases, with 8 bases between them. The germline V gene encodes CDR1 SGHRS and CDR2 YFSETQ.